This T cell receptor beta chain is from a study of molecular identifiers for immune sequencing clone quantification. On the study more broadly: Replicate RNA from around 20,000 or 100,000 naive CD8 T cells formed five aliquots; four were sequenced.

This clonotype was seen ten or more times. The antigen remains undetermined. Study-wide points: In naive cells, clones above 20 RNA copies held under 1% of molecules, whereas in effector cells they held over 97%.

The V and J ends lost 0 bases and 1 base respectively, with 15 bases between them. Germline-derived CDR1 and CDR2 are MGHRA and YSYEKL. This CDR3 spans 17 amino acids. MiXCR was run by TCRdb on the PCR reads, yielding one entry per CDR3 protein. The sample shows fewer than 100,000 distinct CDR3 sequences, 20% to 25% of them seen only once. The TCR comes from a human donor in good health. Some libraries in this study had Jurkat cell RNA spiked in. The sequenced material came from naive CD8+ T cells from blood, with Jurkat cell RNA spiked in. Subset noted: FACS-sorted CD8+CD4-CCR7+CD45RA+ naive T cells. The J gene is TRBJ2-5, the V gene TRBV4-1, with D possibly matching TRBD2 (5 bases). CDR3: CASSQETPAALQETQYF. DNA of the CDR3: TGCGCCAGCAGCCAAGAGACTCCAGCGGCCCTCCAAGAGACCCAGTACTTC.